This TCR beta chain was sequenced in a study of T cells in Graves' hyperthyroidism and ophthalmopathy. Turning to the study itself: Peripheral blood sampling occurred at initial diagnosis, before any treatment. Study-level findings and limits: Blood also carried most thyroid clonotypes expanded above 0.001.

Amplification of TCR beta CDR3 regions used RNA as the template. HTBI primers drove first-round RT-PCR of the TCR CDR3. TCRdb used MiXCR to reprocess the multiplex PCR reads, holding one entry per CDR3 protein. Among 700,000 or so distinct CDR3 sequences listed, approximately 16% were seen once. Stable Graves' hyperthyroidism denoted no ophthalmopathy progression over 18 months. This clonotype has just a few counts. Its antigen is as yet unknown. CDR1 and CDR2 from the germline V gene are MDHEN and SYDVKM. CDR3 length equals 15 residues. J was trimmed by 6 bases and V by 5 bases; bases with no gene match: 11.

This TCR was recovered from a man aged 18 to 29 with Graves' hyperthyroidism. The chain links TRBV28 to TRBJ2-3; 7 bases agree with TRBD1. The sample taken for sequencing was blood. As DNA, the CDR3 is TGTGCCAGCAGTAATTACGACAGGGTAACGGATACGCAGTATTTT. Translating it yields CASSNYDRVTDTQYF.